A single sample is the source of the 26 T cell receptor beta chains below, sequenced in a study of cytomegalovirus exposure and HLA in healthy donors. PCR used 60 Vbeta primers and 13 Jbeta primers. Here immunoSEQ multiplex PCR was the method, and the copy in TCRdb shows in-frame clones only, minus some. The sample's table shows about 47,000 clones. The sequencing sample was made of PBMCs. The source is a male donor in good health and CMV-seronegative.

J is TRBJ2-2 and V is TRBV25-1; D ambiguous. This CDR3 contains 15 residues. The V end lost 0 bases, the J end lost 5 bases, and 10 bases lay between the germline ends. CDR1 MGHDK and CDR2 SYGVNS come from the germline V gene. The CDR3 sequence is CASSEYNSRTGELFF. Written as DNA, the CDR3 is TGTGCCAGCAGTGAATATAATAGTCGAACCGGGGAGCTGTTTTTT. The full variable domain, with the rest looked up from reference TRBV25-1 and TRBJ2-2, is EADIYQTPRYLVIGTGKKITLECSQTMGHDKMYWYQQDPGMELHLIHYSYGVNSTEKGDLSSESTVSRIRTEHFPLTLESARPSHTSQYLCASSEYNSRTGELFFGEGSRLTVL.

This sequence joins TRBV15 and TRBJ1-6; no clear D. This CDR3 is 19 amino acids long. Germline V gene sequence: CDR1 LNHNV, CDR2 YYDKDF (reference sequence). V was cut by 0 bases and J by 0 bases, with 15 bases left in between. CDR3 sequence (DNA): TGTGCCACCAGCAGAGATCACCAGCCCGCTAGCTCCTATAATTCACCCCTCCACTTT. It yields the protein CATSRDHQPASSYNSPLHF. Drawing the rest from reference TRBV15 and TRBJ1-6, the complete variable domain is DAMVIQNPRYQVTQFGKPVTLSCSQTLNHNVMYWYQQKSSQAPKLLFHYYDKDFNNEADTPDNFQSRRPNTSFCFLDIRSPGLGDTAMYLCATSRDHQPASSYNSPLHFGNGTRLTVT.

The CDR3 sequence: CASSGPYEQYF. The CDR3 nucleotides are TGTGCCAGTAGTGGGCCCTACGAGCAGTACTTC. The genes are TRBV19 and TRBJ2-7; D not certain. Germline V gene data show CDR1 as LNHDA and CDR2 as SQIVND (reference sequence). The ends were cut back, 5 bases at V and 2 bases at J, with 4 bases in the middle. This CDR3 has 11 residues.

The chain combines TRBV4-1 with TRBJ2-7, with 7 positions matching TRBD2. This CDR3 is 15 amino acids long. From germline, CDR1 is MGHRA and CDR2 YSYEKL. The V and J ends lost 1 base and 3 bases, in that order; junction bases with no gene match: 6. The CDR3 here is CASSQVGEGLYEQYF. CDR3 nucleotide sequence: TGCGCCAGCAGCCAAGTTGGGGAGGGGCTCTACGAGCAGTACTTC.

This chain connects TRBV14 to TRBJ2-7; 8 nucleotides align to TRBD1. V gave up 1 base and J gave up 4 bases; unmatched junction bases: 9. Germline V CDR1 and CDR2: SGHDN, FVKESK. The CDR3 extends over 16 amino acids. CDR3 sequence: CASSQALRQGRYEQYF. The CDR3 DNA reads TGTGCCAGCAGCCAAGCCCTCCGACAGGGGCGTTACGAGCAGTACTTC.

The V gene is TRBV7-6, the J gene TRBJ1-2, with TRBD1 identical over 8 bases. V trimming: 5 bases; J trimming: 4 bases; junction bases outside the gene matches: 6. The CDR3 is 14 residues long. Germline loops: CDR1 SGHVS, CDR2 FNYEAQ. CDR3 amino acids: CASSPGGLLYGYTF. In nucleotides, the CDR3 is TGTGCCAGCAGCCCAGGGGGCCTCCTCTATGGCTACACCTTC.

The chain combines TRBV30 with TRBJ2-5; tentatively, D is TRBD1 (6 bases). Per germline, CDR1 GTSNPN and CDR2 SVGIG (reference sequence). This CDR3 comprises 13 residues. V was pared by 2 bases and J by 5 bases, with 12 bases between. CDR3 in DNA: TGTGCCTGGAGTCAGGGGAGTGAGGAGACCCAGTACTTC. This translates into CAWSQGSEETQYF.

The J gene is TRBJ2-1, the V gene TRBV4-1; 10 nucleotides line up with TRBD2. Per the germline V gene, CDR1 is MGHRA and CDR2 is YSYEKL. The CDR3 loop spans 17 amino acids. Trimming at V came to 0 bases and at J to 9 bases, leaving 11 bases not matched to a gene. CDR3 sequence reads: CASSQDWSGGALIEQFF. The DNA of the CDR3 is TGCGCCAGCAGCCAAGATTGGAGCGGGGGGGCTTTAATTGAGCAGTTCTTC.

This sequence joins TRBV6-1 and TRBJ2-7; 9 bases align to TRBD1. The length of the CDR3 is 14 residues. V shed 8 bases and J 5 bases; nucleotides not matched to a gene: 10. Germline V gives CDR1 MNHNS, CDR2 SASEGT. CDR3 amino acids: CASATGTGFDEQYF. The CDR3 DNA sequence: TGTGCCAGCGCTACCGGGACAGGGTTTGACGAGCAGTACTTC.

The rearrangement uses TRBV9 and TRBJ2-3; D unresolved. From germline, CDR1 is SGDLS and CDR2 YYNGEE. Trimming took off 6 bases at V and 6 bases at J, with 14 bases between the two ends. This CDR3 is built from 13 residues. In DNA form, the CDR3 reads TGTGCCAGCACCTCGGGTGGCGAGGATACGCAGTATTTT. It is translated as CASTSGGEDTQYF.

The chain links TRBV7-8 to TRBJ1-5, with 7 bases lining up with TRBD1. The V segment lost 0 bases and the J segment 5 bases; nucleotides outside the gene matches: 4. CDR3 size: 15 residues. Germline V gene data show CDR1 as SGHVS and CDR2 as FQNEAQ. The CDR3 here is CASSLAAGGDQPQHF. CDR3 sequence (DNA): TGTGCCAGCAGCTTAGCGGCAGGGGGAGATCAGCCCCAGCATTTT.

The CDR3 region has the DNA TGCAGCGTGGGGGAGGACTACCCCGAGCAGTACTTC. Its translation is CSVGEDYPEQYF. This sequence joins TRBV29-1 and TRBJ2-7; D may be TRBD2 (6 bases). Trimming stripped 6 bases from V and 6 bases from J, with 15 bases between. Germline-derived CDR1 and CDR2 are SQVTM and ANQGSEA. CDR3 size: 12 residues.

This sequence joins TRBV27 and TRBJ2-7, with TRBD1 identical over 8 bases. Losses at the gene ends were 3 bases for V and 6 bases for J; bases not matched to a gene: 7. CDR1 and CDR2 from the germline V gene are MNHEY and SMNVEV (reference sequence). This CDR3 has 14 residues. CDR3: CASSLGRGRFEQYF. In DNA, the CDR3 is TGTGCCAGCAGTTTGGGCAGGGGGCGATTCGAGCAGTACTTC.

The rearrangement links TRBV2 to TRBJ2-7; 8 bases match TRBD1. CDR1 is SNHLY, CDR2 FYNNEI, per germline. V was clipped by 6 bases and J by 2 bases; unmatched bases: 9. The CDR3 consists of 15 residues. CDR3 loop: CASSHTGTGPYEQYF. Here the CDR3 DNA reads TGTGCCAGCAGCCACACCGGGACAGGACCCTACGAGCAGTACTTC.

The rearrangement joins TRBV5-1 to TRBJ1-2, with D unresolved. Trimming took off 0 bases at V and 8 bases at J, with 17 bases between the two ends. Germline CDR1 and CDR2: SGHRS and YFSETQ. This CDR3 spans 15 amino acids. The DNA for the CDR3 is TGCGCCAGCAGCTTGGCCGCCACCCGCGTGAACGGCTACACCTTC. Residues: CASSLAATRVNGYTF.

The rearrangement joins TRBV7-9 to TRBJ2-3, with 9 bases identical to TRBD2. The V gene's germline CDR1 is SEHNR and CDR2 FQNEAQ (reference sequence). The trim removed 5 bases at V and 5 bases at J, leaving 8 bases unmatched. The CDR3 contains 15 residues. The chain's CDR3 is CASSPHAGGKDTQYF. The CDR3 coding sequence is TGTGCCAGCAGCCCCCATGCGGGGGGGAAAGATACGCAGTATTTT.

This sequence joins TRBV5-1 and TRBJ2-5; 7 nucleotides agree with TRBD1. CDR1 and CDR2 (germline): SGHRS, YFSETQ. J was trimmed by 4 bases and V by 4 bases; bases with no gene match: 16. CDR3 length equals 17 residues. DNA of the CDR3: TGCGCCAGCAGCCCGTCGATTTTAGGGGGCGGAGGAGAGACCCAGTACTTC. Translated: CASSPSILGGGGETQYF.

The gene calls are TRBV7-9 and TRBJ1-1; D is perhaps TRBD1 (6 bases). The V gene's germline CDR1 is SEHNR and CDR2 FQNEAQ (reference sequence). CDR3 length equals 14 residues. Deletions cut 3 bases from V and 1 base from J, with 9 bases between. The chain's CDR3 is CASSLDSWNTEAFF. CDR3 sequence (DNA): TGTGCCAGCAGCTTGGACAGCTGGAACACTGAAGCTTTCTTT. Together with reference TRBV7-9 and TRBJ1-1, the CDR3 gives the full variable domain: DTGVSQNPRHKITKRGQNVTFRCDPISEHNRLYWYRQTLGQGPEFLTYFQNEAQLEKSRLLSDRFSAERPKGSFSTLEIQRTEQGDSAMYLCASSLDSWNTEAFFGQGTRLTVV.

A remark on this clone: At one boundary the junction diverges from the germline segment, which might be a read error. The chain is built from TRBV7-2 and TRBJ2-5; 9 bases line up with TRBD2. Germline V gene data show CDR1 as SGHTA and CDR2 as FQGNSA. The CDR3 sequence is 15 residues long. This CDR3 reads CASSLVRVAGASQYF. The CDR3 nucleotides read TGTGCCAGCAGTTTAGTCCGAGTAGCGGGGGCTTCCCAGTACTTC.

The chain links TRBV5-1 to TRBJ2-4; D gene unclear. Germline V gene lookup returns CDR1 SGHRS and CDR2 YFSETQ. V lost 4 bases and J lost 0, with 11 bases in between. The CDR3 has 15 amino acids. The CDR3 DNA reads as TGCGCCAGCAGCCCCACTGTCCTAGCCAAAAACATTCAGTACTTC. It yields the protein CASSPTVLAKNIQYF.

The chain is built from TRBV6-5 and TRBJ1-3; D gene unclear. V shed 6 bases and J shed 8 bases, with 14 bases lying between them. The CDR3 covers 13 residues. Germline assignment: CDR1 MNHEY and CDR2 SVGAGI. CDR3 bases: TGTGCCAGCAGCCTTGGACGGGGAGACACCATATATTTT. Amino acids: CASSLGRGDTIYF.

Written as DNA, the CDR3 is TGTGCCACCAGCAGAGAAGAGGGGAACACTGAAGCTTTCTTT. It is translated as CATSREEGNTEAFF. The chain combines TRBV15 with TRBJ1-1; D uncertain. Trimming shortened V by 0 bases and J by 1 base, and 6 bases separated the two germline ends. From germline, CDR1 is LNHNV and CDR2 YYDKDF (reference sequence). The CDR3 contains 14 residues.

DNA for the CDR3: TGCGCCAGCAGCTTGGTTGGGACAAACTCCTACAATGAGCAGTTCTTC. Protein product: CASSLVGTNSYNEQFF. J is TRBJ2-1 and V is TRBV5-1; D possibly corresponds to TRBD1 (6 bases). The CDR3 extends over 16 amino acids. The V end lost 0 bases, the J end lost 0 bases, and 10 bases lay between the germline ends. From germline, CDR1 is SGHRS and CDR2 YFSETQ.

This chain uses TRBV19 with TRBJ1-5; D gene ambiguous. Germline CDR1 LNHDA, CDR2 SQIVND (reference sequence). V lost 5 bases to trimming and J lost 5 bases, with 10 bases between them. The CDR3 is made up of 13 amino acids. CDR3 region: CASSHNPDQPQHF. CDR3 DNA: TGTGCCAGTAGTCACAACCCCGATCAGCCCCAGCATTTT.

The CDR3 region is CASSVEGGGDGYTF. The CDR3 DNA reads TGTGCCAGCAGCGTAGAAGGCGGAGGGGACGGCTACACCTTC. The gene calls are TRBV9 and TRBJ1-2; perhaps TRBD1 as D (5 bases). Germline V gives CDR1 SGDLS, CDR2 YYNGEE. The CDR3 is 14 amino acids. Between the trimmed V and J ends, which lost 0 bases and 8 bases, there was a span of 14 bases.

The chain links TRBV6-5 to TRBJ2-5, with TRBD2 matching over 10 bases. V lost 5 bases and J lost 4; bases outside the gene matches: 7. Germline CDR1 is MNHEY and CDR2 is SVGAGI. This CDR3 comprises 15 residues. As DNA, the CDR3 is TGTGCCAGCAGTAAGCGGGGGGGCGGAGGAGAGACCCAGTACTTC. It translates to CASSKRGGGGETQYF.